The 31 T cell receptor beta chains in this list originate from one sample, sequenced in a study of a mutant IDH1 vaccine in newly diagnosed glioma. The time point denotes: week 5, during vaccination. Vaccinated patients received 300 ug of mutant IDH1 20-mer peptide per dose, with topical imiquimod. Method: immunoSEQ multiplex PCR; TCRdb's copy keeps in-frame clones and lacks some. Of 25,000 to 35,000 clones listed, more than 70% are singletons. These receptors have no known antigen. The sample was PBMCs, taken from a glioma patient whose treatment included an IDH1 peptide vaccine. The receptors here all came from a man between 18 and 35 years old with glioma.

This clone was seen once. This chain links TRBV5-1 with TRBJ1-5; D gene unclear. The CDR3 is 15 residues long. Germline CDR1 SGHRS, CDR2 YFSETQ. Trimming stripped 1 base from V and 5 bases from J, with 13 bases between. The CDR3 is CASSLNGSPHQPQHF. The CDR3 DNA is TGCGCCAGCAGCTTGAATGGCAGCCCCCATCAGCCCCAGCATTTT.

V gene TRBV6-5 combines with J gene TRBJ1-1; D possibly corresponds to TRBD1 (5 bases). The V gene lost 6 bases and the J gene lost 4 bases, with 12 bases spanning the gap. CDR3 length: 13 residues. The V gene's germline CDR1 is MNHEY and CDR2 SVGAGI. The CDR3 DNA is TGTGCCAGCAGCCACTCCGGGGGCACTGAAGCTTTCTTT. Protein product: CASSHSGGTEAFF.

The chain joins TRBV7-2 to TRBJ1-1, with a tentative D call TRBD1 (5 bases). Germline assignment: CDR1 SGHTA and CDR2 FQGNSA. Trimming left V 3 bases short and J 6 bases short, with 8 bases between. The CDR3 is 12 residues long. The CDR3 bases are TGTGCCAGCAGCTTCGGGGGTTCTGAAGCTTTCTTT. Protein: CASSFGGSEAFF.

The chain employs TRBV9 and TRBJ2-3; D gene uncertain. The germline gives CDR1 SGDLS, CDR2 YYNGEE. This CDR3 is built from 13 residues. The V end lost 3 bases, the J end lost 6 bases, and 11 bases lay between the germline ends. CDR3 residues: CASSGHTGDTQYF. The DNA for the CDR3 is TGTGCCAGCAGCGGGCACACCGGCGATACGCAGTATTTT.

The chain carries TRBV18 and TRBJ1-1; D gene unclear. Germline-derived CDR1 and CDR2 are KGHSH and LQKENI. The CDR3 is made up of 15 amino acids. Trimming shortened V by 1 base and J by 4 bases, and 13 bases separated the two germline ends. The CDR3 DNA sequence: TGTGCCAGCTCACCACGGTCGGGAAGGAGCACTGAAGCTTTCTTT. Amino acid sequence: CASSPRSGRSTEAFF.

The V and J genes are TRBV15 and TRBJ1-1; no clear D gene. V shed 1 base and J shed 3 bases, with 21 bases lying between them. CDR3 length: 18 amino acids. Germline CDR1 and CDR2: LNHNV and YYDKDF (reference sequence). The CDR3, as DNA: TGTGCCACCAGCAGAGGAGGGCGCAAAAGGAAAGAGGACACTGAAGCTTTCTTT. Encoded protein: CATSRGGRKRKEDTEAFF.

This chain connects TRBV7-8 to TRBJ1-6, with 7 bases lining up with TRBD1. This CDR3 is built from 15 residues. Germline V gene sequence: CDR1 SGHVS, CDR2 FQNEAQ. Trimming took 5 bases from V and 7 from J; bases not matched to a gene: 8. The CDR3 DNA sequence: TGTGCCAGCAGCCCAGCCCGGGACAGAAATTCACCCCTCCACTTT. Protein sequence: CASSPARDRNSPLHF.

The V gene is TRBV6-5, the J gene TRBJ1-2; D might be TRBD1 (5 bases). V was clipped by 5 bases and J by 5 bases, with 12 bases between them. Germline V gene lookup returns CDR1 MNHEY and CDR2 SVGAGI. The CDR3 is 13 amino acids. The CDR3 region has the DNA TGTGCCAGCAGTGATATAGACAGATATGGCTACACCTTC. Translated: CASSDIDRYGYTF.

This clone was observed a handful of times. The rearrangement links TRBV28 to TRBJ1-5, with a tentative D call TRBD1 (5 bases). This CDR3 contains 12 residues. CDR1 is MDHEN and CDR2 is SYDVKM in the germline V gene. V was clipped by 5 bases and J by 9 bases, with 11 bases between them. Here the CDR3 reads CASSPGGRPQHF. The CDR3 coding sequence is TGTGCCAGCAGTCCGGGGGGACGGCCCCAGCATTTT. Combining the CDR3 with reference TRBV28 and TRBJ1-5 gives the whole variable domain DVKVTQSSRYLVKRTGEKVFLECVQDMDHENMFWYRQDPGLGLRLIYFSYDVKMKEKGDIPEGYSVSREKKERFSLILESASTNQTSMYLCASSPGGRPQHFGDGTRLSIL.

The chain recombines TRBV19 with TRBJ2-1; no firm D call. V gave up 0 bases and J gave up 2 bases, with 8 bases separating them. The CDR3 consists of 15 residues. Germline CDR1 LNHDA, CDR2 SQIVND (reference sequence). In nucleotides, the CDR3 is TGTGCCAGTAGTATAGACGTAGGCCCCTACAATGAGCAGTTCTTC. It encodes CASSIDVGPYNEQFF.

This chain connects TRBV29-1 to TRBJ1-1, with TRBD1 matching 9 bases. The ends lost 5 bases at V and 5 bases at J; junction bases unmatched: 21. Germline CDR1 SQVTM, CDR2 ANQGSEA. This CDR3 region has 18 residues. The CDR3, as DNA: TGCAGCGTTCAAATGGCTTCCGGGACAGGGTATCGGTCGACTGAAGCTTTCTTT. Its protein product is CSVQMASGTGYRSTEAFF.

A single count supports this clone. The DNA of the CDR3 is TGCGCCAGCAGCCCGCTAGACGCGAACACCGGGGAGCTGTTTTTT. Its translation: CASSPLDANTGELFF. The chain couples TRBV4-1 to TRBJ2-2; D gene unclear. CDR1 MGHRA and CDR2 YSYEKL come from the germline V gene. Trimming removed 4 bases at V and 0 bases at J, with 9 bases between. The CDR3 has 15 residues.

The J gene is TRBJ2-3, the V gene TRBV5-1; D is unresolved. The germline gives CDR1 SGHRS, CDR2 YFSETQ. This CDR3 is built from 13 residues. V was cut by 1 base and J by 5 bases, with 8 bases left in between. The CDR3 coding sequence is TGCGCCAGCAGCTTGTTGGGTAGAGATACGCAGTATTTT. This codes for CASSLLGRDTQYF. Looking up the rest from reference TRBV5-1 and TRBJ2-3 gives the full variable domain: KAGVTQTPRYLIKTRGQQVTLSCSPISGHRSVSWYQQTPGQGLQFLFEYFSETQRNKGNFPGRFSGRQFSNSRSEMNVSTLELGDSALYLCASSLLGRDTQYFGPGTRLTVL.

The gene calls are TRBV15 and TRBJ1-5; no definite D call. The germline gives CDR1 LNHNV, CDR2 YYDKDF (reference sequence). Trimming left V 0 bases short and J 3 bases short, with 9 bases between. This CDR3 contains 15 residues. As DNA, the CDR3 is TGTGCCACCAGCAGAGACCAGCCCGCCAATCAGCCCCAGCATTTT. Translating gives CATSRDQPANQPQHF.

The genes are TRBV15 and TRBJ2-3; 7 nucleotides agree with TRBD1. The CDR3 runs 15 residues. The V gene's germline CDR1 is LNHNV and CDR2 YYDKDF (reference sequence). J lost 4 bases, V lost 0 bases, and 4 bases had no gene match. The CDR3 here is CATSRDPDRADTQYF. In DNA, the CDR3 is TGTGCCACCAGCAGAGATCCTGACAGGGCAGATACGCAGTATTTT.

The CDR3 DNA sequence: TGTGCCAGTAGTGGGACAGGGCTTCAGCCCCAGCATTTT. This sequence encodes CASSGTGLQPQHF. The rearrangement uses TRBV19 and TRBJ1-5; 9 nucleotides line up with TRBD1. Germline values: CDR1 LNHDA, CDR2 SQIVND (reference sequence). V shed 5 bases and J 6 bases; nucleotides not matched to a gene: 2. The CDR3 runs 13 residues.

The sample holds a few counts of this clone. This chain links TRBV27 with TRBJ1-5; D may be TRBD1 (6 bases). Trimming took off 7 bases at V and 0 bases at J, with 13 bases between the two ends. The length of the CDR3 is 15 residues. Germline V gene data show CDR1 as MNHEY and CDR2 as SMNVEV (reference sequence). The CDR3 nucleotides read TGTGCCAGCAAGGCAGGGGTCTTTAGCAATCAGCCCCAGCATTTT. Translating it yields CASKAGVFSNQPQHF.

As regards this clone: A junction boundary mismatches the germline segment, possibly from a read error. V and J are TRBV30 and TRBJ1-5; D unresolved. CDR1 is GTSNPN and CDR2 is SVGIG in the germline V gene (reference sequence). The CDR3 length is 13 residues. The CDR3 protein is CAWGSGSHQPQHF. CDR3 nucleotides: TGTGCCTGGGGGTCAGGTAGCCATCAGCCCCAGCATTTT.

The chain combines TRBV5-6 with TRBJ1-4; no definite D call. In germline, CDR1 is SGHDT, CDR2 YYEEEE. Trimming shortened V by 1 base and J by 3 bases, and 7 bases separated the two germline ends. The CDR3 totals 14 residues. The CDR3 sequence is CASSLYGANEKLFF. CDR3 coding DNA: TGTGCCAGCAGCTTGTACGGGGCTAATGAAAAACTGTTTTTT.

This rearrangement joins TRBV7-2 to TRBJ2-2; D may be TRBD2 (6 bases). The CDR3 loop spans 14 amino acids. The V end lost 10 bases, the J end lost 1 base, and 13 bases lay between the germline ends. Germline assignment: CDR1 SGHTA and CDR2 FQGNSA. CDR3 bases: TGTGCCACCAGGGAGGCCGTGAACACCGGGGAGCTGTTTTTT. Amino acids: CATREAVNTGELFF. Full variable domain (outside the CDR3, taken from reference TRBV7-2 and TRBJ2-2): GAGVSQSPSNKVTEKGKDVELRCDPISGHTALYWYRQSLGQGLEFLIYFQGNSAPDKSGLPSDRFSAERTGGSVSTLTIQRTQQEDSAVYLCATREAVNTGELFFGEGSRLTVL.

The chain uses TRBV30 and TRBJ1-1; 8 bases line up with TRBD1. The V segment lost 5 bases and the J segment 0 bases; nucleotides outside the gene matches: 8. CDR1 GTSNPN and CDR2 SVGIG come from the germline V gene (reference sequence). There are 15 residues in the CDR3. The CDR3 DNA reads as TGTGCCTGGGTCCACAGGGGGGACATGAACACTGAAGCTTTCTTT. Its protein is CAWVHRGDMNTEAFF.

This clone came up once. This rearrangement joins TRBV5-6 to TRBJ1-2; D might be TRBD1 (5 bases). CDR1 is SGHDT, CDR2 YYEEEE, per germline. The length of the CDR3 is 12 residues. The V gene lost 4 bases and the J gene lost 4 bases, with 8 bases spanning the gap. The CDR3 DNA reads as TGTGCCAGCAGCCCGGGGACCTATGGCTACACCTTC. This gives the protein CASSPGTYGYTF.

V gene TRBV4-3 combines with J gene TRBJ1-2, with a possible D match to TRBD1 (6 bases). The length of the CDR3 is 14 residues. Between the trimmed V and J ends, which lost 5 bases and 0 bases, there was a span of 10 bases. From germline, CDR1 is LGHNA and CDR2 YSLEER. CDR3 sequence: CASSKQGANYGYTF. DNA for the CDR3: TGCGCCAGCAGCAAACAGGGAGCTAACTATGGCTACACCTTC.

The CDR3 bases are TGTGCCAGCAGTGAAGCCGCCACCGCGGCCCAGTACTTC. Translating it yields CASSEAATAAQYF. V is TRBV25-1 and J is TRBJ2-5; D gene uncertain. Germline CDR1 MGHDK, CDR2 SYGVNS. V lost 2 bases, J lost 9 bases, and 13 bases lay in between. The CDR3 has 13 residues.

This sequence joins TRBV6-1 and TRBJ1-2; D remains ambiguous. V lost 5 bases, J lost 4 bases, and 8 bases lay in between. CDR3 size: 12 residues. Germline V CDR1 and CDR2: MNHNS, SASEGT. The CDR3 coding sequence is TGTGCCAGCAGTAACCCGATCTATGGCTACACCTTC. It specifies CASSNPIYGYTF.

J is TRBJ1-2 and V is TRBV6-5, with TRBD1 matching 9 bases. Germline CDR1 MNHEY, CDR2 SVGAGI. The CDR3 consists of 13 residues. V was pared by 6 bases and J by 7 bases, with 6 bases of the junction left unmatched. In DNA, the CDR3 is TGTGCCAGCAGGCGAGACAGGGGGTTTGGCTACACCTTC. This codes for CASRRDRGFGYTF.

This clone came up once. The chain uses TRBV5-1 and TRBJ2-1; 12 bases map to TRBD2. V shed 4 bases, J shed 1 base, and the junction held 9 bases outside the gene matches. Germline V gene lookup returns CDR1 SGHRS and CDR2 YFSETQ. This CDR3 comprises 18 residues. CDR3 region: CASSVSGTSGRSYNEQFF. The DNA for the CDR3 is TGCGCCAGCAGCGTCTCCGGGACTAGCGGGCGTTCCTACAATGAGCAGTTCTTC.

The chain links TRBV29-1 to TRBJ1-4, with D possibly TRBD1 on 6 matching bases. Trimming shortened V by 6 bases and J by 7 bases, and 12 bases separated the two germline ends. CDR3 size: 12 residues. Germline CDR1 SQVTM, CDR2 ANQGSEA. The CDR3 reads CSVEGGGEKLFF. CDR3 in DNA: TGCAGCGTAGAGGGGGGAGGTGAAAAACTGTTTTTT. Full variable domain (missing parts from reference TRBV29-1 and TRBJ1-4): SAVISQKPSRDICQRGTSLTIQCQVDSQVTMMFWYRQQPGQSLTLIATANQGSEATYESGFVIDKFPISRPNLTFSTLTVSNMSPEDSSIYLCSVEGGGEKLFFGSGTQLSVL.

This chain joins TRBV4-2 and TRBJ2-5; 8 nucleotides align to TRBD2. Germline V gene data show CDR1 as LGHNA and CDR2 as YNFKEQ. This CDR3 is built from 15 residues. V was pared by 0 bases and J by 4 bases, with 4 bases of the junction left unmatched. CDR3 DNA: TGTGCCAGCAGCCAAGATCGGGGACTAGTAGAGACCCAGTACTTC. Translated, it gives CASSQDRGLVETQYF.

The chain has TRBV9 and TRBJ1-6; D not resolved. The CDR3 spans 13 residues. Looked up from germline, CDR1 is SGDLS and CDR2 is YYNGEE. The V end was cut by 4 bases, the J end by 16 bases, with 18 bases between. The CDR3: CASSLRATGLLHF. In nucleotides, the CDR3 is TGTGCCAGCAGCCTCCGGGCTACGGGCTTACTCCACTTT.

The gene calls are TRBV4-1 and TRBJ2-2; D possibly corresponds to TRBD1 (6 bases). The CDR3 totals 15 residues. V dropped 4 bases and J dropped 0 bases, with 9 bases sitting between them. CDR1 and CDR2 from the germline V gene are MGHRA and YSYEKL. The CDR3 nucleotides read TGCGCCAGCAGCCTCGGGACACCGAACACCGGGGAGCTGTTTTTT. Protein product: CASSLGTPNTGELFF.